These T cell receptor beta chains were read from a single sample in a study of T cells after yellow fever vaccination. One entry per CDR3 protein, called by TCRdb with MiXCR from the 5' RACE reads. Counted here are 310,000 or so distinct CDR3 sequences, around 7% occurring once; the ten biggest clones make up around 17%. The input for sequencing was PBMCs, taken approximately 47 days after the first yellow fever vaccination. The receptor source for this set is a man between 18 and 29 years old who received the YFV17D yellow fever vaccine. The CDR3 runs from the conserved cysteine through the conserved F or W. Fields, in order: J gene, V gene, CDR3 protein.

TRBJ2-4 TRBV12-3/TRBV12-4 CASSLSLAGPKNIQYF
TRBJ2-5 TRBV28 CASTGLNRGKETQYF
TRBJ2-4 TRBV6-2/TRBV6-3 CASSGTSGEGDIQYF
TRBJ2-6 TRBV6-1 CASSLQLSGANVLTF
TRBJ2-2 TRBV20-1 CSARLQNTGELFF
TRBJ2-7 TRBV20-1 CSARGLLDYEQYF
TRBJ2-4 TRBV6-2/TRBV6-3 CASSRGPRVSVKNIQYF
TRBJ2-2 TRBV5-1 CASSSGGGTAKPGELFF
TRBJ1-1 TRBV10-3 CAISAPGQGYTEAFF
TRBJ2-2 TRBV10-3 CAISERTSGVLANTGELFF
TRBJ2-7 TRBV5-1 CASSWQPGLAYEQYF
TRBJ2-7 TRBV7-2 CASSPRLAGAYEQYF
TRBJ2-7 TRBV25-1 CASSPSDRASYEQYF
TRBJ2-7 TRBV27 CASTRTGGWAYEQYF
TRBJ1-1 TRBV21-1 CASSSRGLNTEAFF
TRBJ1-1 TRBV12-5 CASGLGLFYEGSLMNTEAFF
TRBJ2-1 TRBV7-8 CASIHRGQVGGEQFF
TRBJ2-1 TRBV10-2 CASRSLAHEQFF
TRBJ2-1 TRBV12-3/TRBV12-4 CASSFLAGVTYNEQFF
TRBJ2-1 TRBV7-2 CASSLVRLAVYNEQFF
TRBJ2-2 TRBV4-1 CASSQDVLAANTGELFF
TRBJ2-1 TRBV20-1 CSAARHRGRNEQFF